This T cell receptor beta chain was captured by sequencing in a study of CD8+ T cells in alopecia areata (dated by TCRdb to 2016 to 2019). For context, the study as a whole: The treated patients, all with moderate-to-severe alopecia areata, were enrolled in an open-label pilot trial of oral tofacitinib given at 5 to 10 mg twice daily. Patients stayed on tofacitinib for 6 to 18 months and then had 6 months of follow-up off drug so that delayed response and recurrence could be assessed. To study T cell clonal expansion in alopecia areata, the researchers applied high-throughput TCRbeta sequencing to both the C3H/HeJ mouse model and human patients. Scalp tissue and sorted CD4+ and CD8+ peripheral blood T cells from patchy and totalis/universalis alopecia areata patients and from healthy controls were covered by human TCRbeta sequencing. Tofacitinib-treated patients had biopsies at baseline and at 4 and 24 weeks of treatment, with a later scalp biopsy in several patients. Scalp clonality was compared among normal scalp (n=4), patchy alopecia areata scalp (n=8), and alopecia totalis/universalis scalp (n=8). RNA was obtained with the PAXgene miRNA kit for fixed scalp, the miRNeasy kit for PBMCs, and the RNeasy kit for mouse skin. Amplification of TCRbeta CDR3 regions was done by immunoSEQ multiplex PCR using 35 Vbeta forward primers and 13 Jbeta reverse primers.

Libraries were made using the immunoSEQ multiplex PCR assay. RNA was extracted from all samples and reverse transcribed into cDNA, which served as template for TCR sequencing. First-strand cDNA was synthesized with SuperScript III using a 2:1 mix of oligo-dT and random hexamers. A synthetic immune receptor repertoire was used to measure amplification bias, and any remaining bias was corrected computationally. The study's own analysis went as follows. Raw reads were preprocessed to remove errors, and CDR3 was defined according to IMGT conventions as the region from the conserved cysteine to phenylalanine. Clonality was computed as 1 minus the Shannon entropy, with the entropy normalized by log2 of the number of productive unique TCRs. CD4 or CD8 identity of scalp clones was inferred by cross-referencing scalp TCRbeta sequences with sorted blood CD4 and CD8 repertoires. Not all clones reach the TCRdb copy of this immuneACCESS table, which keeps in-frame sequences only. Checked studies attribute under half of the gap to unresolved V genes and leave the rest unexplained. The DNA was the basis for D and trimming; V, J and clone size are from that table. Here the sample has 150,000 to 200,000 clones; over 50% occur a single time. Roughly 14% of the sample is held by the ten biggest clonotypes.

Unmatched junction bases come to 3, with V trimmed by 5 bases and J by 0 bases. The CDR3 has 15 amino acids, counting the end cysteine and phenylalanine. The DNA shown is the 45-base CDR3, in frame from base 1. The germline V gene specifies SGHAT as CDR1 and FQNNGV as CDR2. The time point label, as the study defines it: baseline before oral tofacitinib. From alopecia areata patients, peripheral blood was collected along with lesional scalp punch biopsies. After PBMCs were isolated by density centrifugation and stained for CD3, CD4 and CD8, a FACSAria was used to sort CD4+ and CD8+ T cells. About this clone: Its antigen remains unidentified. No qualities accompany the bases; no much larger clone lies one base away.

General conclusions and limits of the study: Unlike mouse skin, which is dominated by gammadelta T cells, normal human skin has resident alphabeta T cells that are also sequenced, and this complicates analysis of the scalp TCR repertoire. Shared TCR sequences between patients were less evident than in mice, which may be partly attributable to HLA diversity in the patient population. Compared with normal scalp, lesional scalp, particularly in alopecia totalis/universalis, had higher clonality and more expanded CD8+ clones, which suggests antigenic drive.

The rearranged segments are TRBV11-2 and TRBJ2-7, with 11 junctional bases fitting TRBD2. This TCR was sampled from a human donor with alopecia areata. The sample consisted of CD4+ T cells sorted from blood, taken at week 0. The DNA sequence is as follows: TGTGCCAGCAGCGTACTAGCGGGGGCCTCCTACGAGCAGTACTTC. This encodes CASSVLAGASYEQYF.